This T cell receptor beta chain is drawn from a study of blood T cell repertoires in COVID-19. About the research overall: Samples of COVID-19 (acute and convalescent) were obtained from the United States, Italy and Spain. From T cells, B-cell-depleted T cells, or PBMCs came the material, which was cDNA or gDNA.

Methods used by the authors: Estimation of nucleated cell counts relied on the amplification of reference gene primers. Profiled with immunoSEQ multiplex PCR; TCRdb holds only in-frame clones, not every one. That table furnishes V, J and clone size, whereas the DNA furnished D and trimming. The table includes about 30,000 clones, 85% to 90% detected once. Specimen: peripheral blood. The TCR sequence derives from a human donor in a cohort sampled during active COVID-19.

CDR3 coding DNA: TGTGCCAGCAGACTCACTAGCGGGGTTAACAATGAGCAGTTCTTC. Its translation: CASRLTSGVNNEQFF. The V gene is TRBV6-5, the J gene TRBJ2-1; 10 nucleotides match TRBD2. Germline V gene lookup returns CDR1 MNHEY and CDR2 SVGAGI. This CDR3 contains 15 residues. V lost 6 bases to trimming and J lost 5 bases; unmatched junction nucleotides: 7.